Here is one T cell receptor beta chain with its context. What it recognizes is unknown. One entry per CDR3 protein results from TCRdb running MiXCR on the RT-PCR reads. The data show 860,000 or so distinct CDR3 sequences, 21% seen once. This specimen belongs to a study of response to subunit inactivated influenza vaccine. Study outcomes and limitations: The study's authors posited that every seasonal influenza vaccination enlists few new T cells.

Germline CDR1 and CDR2: SGDLS and YYNGEE. The CDR3 is 15 amino acids. J was trimmed by 5 bases and V by 3 bases; bases with no gene match: 9. Sequences were derived from PBMCs from blood, sampled more than 4 days after vaccination. This sequence joins TRBV9 and TRBJ2-3; TRBD1 aligns across 7 bases. The clonotype originates from a man aged 45-60 years who received an inactivated influenza vaccine. CDR3 nucleotides: TGTGCCAGCAGCGCCGACAGGGTTATAGGAGATACGCAGTATTTT. Protein sequence: CASSADRVIGDTQYF.